Shown below are 27 T cell receptor beta chains from a single sample sequenced in a study of blood T cell repertoires in COVID-19. Measured with immunoSEQ multiplex PCR; TCRdb has only the in-frame clones, and not every one. The repertoire holds a few hundred thousand clones, with 80% to 90% as singletons. The sequencing input was peripheral blood. These receptors came from a man over 45 with active or convalescent COVID-19.

The J gene is TRBJ2-1, the V gene TRBV5-4; 7 nucleotides line up with TRBD1. Germline V lookup: CDR1 SGHNT, CDR2 YYREEE (reference sequence). V lost 4 bases to trimming and J lost 8 bases; unmatched junction nucleotides: 21. This CDR3 has 18 amino acids. CDR3 DNA sequence: TGTGCCAGCAGCCCCGTACCGGCCGGGAAGGGGGCGTCCTATGAGCAGTTCTTC. Protein: CASSPVPAGKGASYEQFF.

This sequence joins TRBV18 and TRBJ1-1, with D possibly matching TRBD1 (5 bases). CDR3 size: 14 residues. Looked up from germline, CDR1 is KGHSH and CDR2 is LQKENI. The V end lost 3 bases, the J end lost 3 bases, and 11 bases lay between the germline ends. The CDR3 here is CASSPRGRDTEAFF. The CDR3 coding sequence is TGTGCCAGCTCACCTCGGGGGAGGGACACTGAAGCTTTCTTT.

The chain links TRBV7-2 to TRBJ1-5; perhaps TRBD1 as D (6 bases). Germline V gene data show CDR1 as SGHTA and CDR2 as FQGNSA. CDR3 length: 15 residues. The V end lost 1 base, the J end lost 8 bases, and 15 bases lay between the germline ends. CDR3 coding DNA: TGTGCCAGCAGCTTAGACAGGGCCGGTCACGAGCCCCAGCATTTT. This translates into CASSLDRAGHEPQHF.

V usage is TRBV5-1 and J usage is TRBJ1-2, with D uncertain. This CDR3 has 14 amino acids. Between the trimmed V and J ends, which lost 4 bases and 3 bases, there was a span of 13 bases. Germline CDR1 is SGHRS and CDR2 is YFSETQ. The CDR3 region has the DNA TGCGCCAGCAGCCCCCCACAAGTCGACTATGGCTACACCTTC. Translating it yields CASSPPQVDYGYTF. Combining the CDR3 with reference TRBV5-1 and TRBJ1-2 gives the whole variable domain KAGVTQTPRYLIKTRGQQVTLSCSPISGHRSVSWYQQTPGQGLQFLFEYFSETQRNKGNFPGRFSGRQFSNSRSEMNVSTLELGDSALYLCASSPPQVDYGYTFGSGTRLTVV.

This sequence joins TRBV9 and TRBJ2-7; TRBD2 agrees at 10 bases. This CDR3 spans 14 amino acids. The junction had 0 bases not matched to a gene; V was cut back by 1 base and J by 2 bases. From germline, CDR1 is SGDLS and CDR2 YYNGEE. The chain's CDR3 is CASSVTSGTYEQYF. As DNA, the CDR3 is TGTGCCAGCAGCGTAACTAGCGGGACCTACGAGCAGTACTTC.

The chain is built from TRBV5-5 and TRBJ1-1; weak D call: TRBD1 (6 bases). Germline assignment: CDR1 SGHKS and CDR2 YYEKEE (reference sequence). The V end was cut by 4 bases, the J end by 2 bases, with 12 bases between. The length of the CDR3 is 14 residues. The chain's CDR3 is CASSAGTLNTEAFF. CDR3 coding DNA: TGTGCCAGCAGCGCCGGGACACTCAACACTGAAGCTTTCTTT.

This chain uses TRBV5-1 with TRBJ2-7; the match to TRBD2 covers 10 bases. Looked up from germline, CDR1 is SGHRS and CDR2 is YFSETQ. The CDR3 is 15 residues long. V gave up 4 bases and J gave up 3 bases; unmatched junction bases: 7. The DNA for the CDR3 is TGCGCCAGCAGCCCCACTAGCGGGAACGGCTACGAGCAGTACTTC. This codes for CASSPTSGNGYEQYF.

In the case of this clone: The sample contains more than one DNA sequence encoding this CDR3. The chain joins TRBV19 to TRBJ2-5; TRBD2 matches 7 bases. The CDR3 contains 12 residues. V lost 6 bases to trimming and J lost 5 bases; unmatched junction nucleotides: 3. CDR1 and CDR2 from the germline V gene are LNHDA and SQIVND (reference sequence). For the CDR3, the DNA is TGTGCCAGTAGGCAAGCGGGGGAGACCCAGTACTTC. It yields the protein CASRQAGETQYF.

The V and J genes are TRBV19 and TRBJ1-5; D may be TRBD1 (6 bases). Germline assignment: CDR1 LNHDA and CDR2 SQIVND (reference sequence). The CDR3 has 16 amino acids. The V end lost 4 bases, the J end lost 0 bases, and 13 bases lay between the germline ends. CDR3 loop: CASSKFRTDSNQPQHF. CDR3 bases: TGTGCCAGTAGTAAGTTCCGGACAGATAGCAATCAGCCCCAGCATTTT.

V is TRBV2 and J is TRBJ1-5; D remains ambiguous. Germline values: CDR1 SNHLY, CDR2 FYNNEI. The CDR3 totals 11 residues. V was cut by 5 bases and J by 4 bases, with 3 bases left in between. CDR3 sequence reads: CASSLNQPQHF. For the CDR3, the DNA is TGTGCCAGCAGTCTTAATCAGCCCCAGCATTTT.

The V call is TRBV19, the J call TRBJ2-5, with TRBD2 matching 7 bases. V lost 5 bases to trimming and J lost 9 bases; unmatched junction nucleotides: 6. Germline lookup yields CDR1 LNHDA and CDR2 SQIVND (reference sequence). This CDR3 is 12 amino acids long. CDR3 in amino acids: CASSASGRAQYF. The CDR3 nucleotides read TGTGCCAGTAGTGCTAGCGGTCGTGCCCAGTACTTC.

This clone was detected a few times. The rearrangement joins TRBV30 to TRBJ1-2; D call uncertain. The germline gives CDR1 GTSNPN, CDR2 SVGIG (reference sequence). V lost 0 bases and J 5 bases, leaving 13 bases between the germline ends. The CDR3 runs to 14 residues. The CDR3 DNA sequence: TGTGCCTGGAGTGTATACCCATCGGGGTATGGCTACACCTTC. As protein: CAWSVYPSGYGYTF.

The chain uses TRBV27 and TRBJ1-1; 10 nucleotides agree with TRBD1. The CDR3 covers 16 residues. Germline V lookup: CDR1 MNHEY, CDR2 SMNVEV (reference sequence). After removal of 5 bases from V and 5 bases from J, the junction contained 11 bases not matched to a gene. CDR3 residues: CASSPPRQGAGTEAFF. CDR3 in DNA: TGTGCCAGCAGTCCACCCCGACAGGGGGCGGGGACTGAAGCTTTCTTT.

This sequence joins TRBV11-3 and TRBJ2-1, with 9 bases matching TRBD1. This CDR3 region has 15 residues. V lost 2 bases and J lost 6; bases outside the gene matches: 5. The V gene's germline CDR1 is SGHNT and CDR2 YENEEA. The CDR3: CASSLFGQGSNEQFF. As DNA, the CDR3 is TGTGCCAGCAGCTTATTCGGACAGGGGTCCAATGAGCAGTTCTTC.

A word on this clone: At the DNA level, this CDR3 is encoded by other sequences in the same sample as well. The rearrangement uses TRBV10-1 and TRBJ1-1; 9 positions agree with TRBD1. Germline CDR1 and CDR2: WNHNN and SYGVQD (reference sequence). The CDR3 has 13 amino acids. Trimming took 5 bases from V and 5 from J; bases not matched to a gene: 3. As DNA, the CDR3 is TGCGCCAGCAGTCCGGGACAGGGTACTGAAGCTTTCTTT. It specifies CASSPGQGTEAFF.

Only a few counts were recorded for this clone. The genes are TRBV5-4 and TRBJ1-2; D is ambiguous. The CDR3 is 12 amino acids. Trimming shortened V by 6 bases and J by 6 bases, and 12 bases separated the two germline ends. The germline V gene has CDR1 SGHNT and CDR2 YYREEE (reference sequence). The CDR3 region has the DNA TGTGCCAGCACTACCCGCGGGCATGGCTACACCTTC. Protein: CASTTRGHGYTF.

The gene calls are TRBV5-1 and TRBJ2-7, with TRBD2 identical over 14 bases. The CDR3 extends over 15 amino acids. V gave up 9 bases and J gave up 7 bases; unmatched junction bases: 12. Per the germline V gene, CDR1 is SGHRS and CDR2 is YFSETQ. This CDR3 is CATSSGLAGVGEQYF. The CDR3, as DNA: TGCGCCACCTCCTCGGGACTAGCGGGAGTAGGTGAGCAGTACTTC.

This clone was seen just once. The rearrangement links TRBV3-1 (or the pseudogene TRBV3-2) to TRBJ2-4, with 16 nucleotides matching TRBD2. This CDR3 is built from 18 residues. Germline values: CDR1 LGHDT, CDR2 YNNKEL (reference sequence). The ends lost 4 bases at V and 5 bases at J; junction bases unmatched: 8. CDR3 region: CASSPTGLAGGPENIQYF. CDR3 coding DNA: TGTGCCAGCAGCCCTACGGGACTAGCGGGAGGGCCTGAAAACATTCAGTACTTC.

The V call is TRBV18, the J call TRBJ1-2; D call uncertain. The V gene's germline CDR1 is KGHSH and CDR2 LQKENI. There are 13 residues in the CDR3. Trimming took off 4 bases at V and 4 bases at J, with 10 bases between the two ends. This CDR3 reads CASSRARTYGYTF. In nucleotides, the CDR3 is TGTGCCAGCTCACGGGCACGAACCTATGGCTACACCTTC.

The rearrangement uses TRBV13 and TRBJ1-3; a possible D gene is TRBD1 (6 bases). Looked up from germline, CDR1 is PRHDT and CDR2 is FYEKMQ (reference sequence). The V end lost 6 bases, the J end lost 2 bases, and 11 bases lay between the germline ends. The CDR3 covers 14 residues. CDR3 amino acids: CASRIQGTGNTIYF. In DNA, the CDR3 is TGTGCCAGCAGAATCCAGGGGACTGGAAACACCATATATTTT. The variable domain in full, with the rest retrieved from reference TRBV13 and TRBJ1-3, is AAGVIQSPRHLIKEKRETATLKCYPIPRHDTVYWYQQGPGQDPQFLISFYEKMQSDKGSIPDRFSAQQFSDYHSELNMSSLELGDSALYFCASRIQGTGNTIYFGEGSWLTVV.

The CDR3 bases are TGTGCCAGCAGTTCCGACAGGGGGCAAGCCAAAAACATTCAGTACTTC. This translates into CASSSDRGQAKNIQYF. The gene calls are TRBV28 and TRBJ2-4, with 10 bases matching TRBD1. The CDR3 spans 16 residues. V gave up 4 bases and J gave up 0 bases; unmatched junction bases: 3. The germline V gene has CDR1 MDHEN and CDR2 SYDVKM.

The chain joins TRBV2 to TRBJ2-5; TRBD2 aligns across 8 bases. The CDR3 is 15 amino acids. The J segment lost 6 bases and the V segment lost 6 bases, leaving 12 bases of the junction unmatched. The germline CDR1 and CDR2 sequences are SNHLY and FYNNEI. This CDR3 is CASSAGGLATKTQYF. In DNA, the CDR3 is TGTGCCAGCAGCGCTGGCGGACTAGCAACGAAGACCCAGTACTTC.

This sequence joins TRBV7-2 and TRBJ1-5; 12 bases are a match to TRBD1. V lost 5 bases and J lost 4; bases outside the gene matches: 3. The germline gives CDR1 SGHTA, CDR2 FQGNSA. The CDR3 consists of 15 residues. CDR3 loop: CASSQGQGANQPQHF. CDR3 sequence (DNA): TGTGCCAGCAGCCAGGGACAGGGGGCAAATCAGCCCCAGCATTTT. Combining the CDR3 with reference TRBV7-2 and TRBJ1-5 gives the whole variable domain GAGVSQSPSNKVTEKGKDVELRCDPISGHTALYWYRQSLGQGLEFLIYFQGNSAPDKSGLPSDRFSAERTGGSVSTLTIQRTQQEDSAVYLCASSQGQGANQPQHFGDGTRLSIL.

This chain links TRBV12-3 or TRBV12-4 with TRBJ1-2, with D hard to call. V was cut by 4 bases and J by 3 bases, with 6 bases left in between. The CDR3 contains 12 residues. CDR3 sequence (DNA): TGTGCCAGCAGTTACGGGGACTATGGCTACACCTTC. The encoded protein is CASSYGDYGYTF.

The chain links TRBV4-1 to TRBJ1-1; D is perhaps TRBD1 (5 bases). The V and J ends lost 1 base and 8 bases respectively, with 11 bases between them. The CDR3 loop spans 13 amino acids. Germline assignment: CDR1 MGHRA and CDR2 YSYEKL. Here the CDR3 reads CASSQVGTSEAFF. The CDR3 DNA reads as TGCGCCAGCAGCCAAGTTGGGACTTCGGAAGCTTTCTTT.

The chain recombines TRBV4-1 with TRBJ1-2; the D gene is possibly TRBD1 (6 bases). The CDR3 extends over 14 amino acids. The V end was cut by 0 bases, the J end by 5 bases, with 10 bases between. CDR1 is MGHRA and CDR2 is YSYEKL in the germline V gene. This CDR3 reads CASSQDLTGYGYTF. The CDR3 DNA reads as TGCGCCAGCAGCCAAGATTTAACAGGGTATGGCTACACCTTC.

J is TRBJ2-2 and V is TRBV29-1; 16 positions match TRBD2. The germline V gene has CDR1 SQVTM and CDR2 ANQGSEA. Germline trimming cut 3 bases from V and 6 bases from J; bases unmatched to any gene: 4. The CDR3 is 16 residues long. The DNA for the CDR3 is TGCAGCGTTGAGCCGGGACTAGCGGGAGGGCCCGGGGAGCTGTTTTTT. It yields the protein CSVEPGLAGGPGELFF.